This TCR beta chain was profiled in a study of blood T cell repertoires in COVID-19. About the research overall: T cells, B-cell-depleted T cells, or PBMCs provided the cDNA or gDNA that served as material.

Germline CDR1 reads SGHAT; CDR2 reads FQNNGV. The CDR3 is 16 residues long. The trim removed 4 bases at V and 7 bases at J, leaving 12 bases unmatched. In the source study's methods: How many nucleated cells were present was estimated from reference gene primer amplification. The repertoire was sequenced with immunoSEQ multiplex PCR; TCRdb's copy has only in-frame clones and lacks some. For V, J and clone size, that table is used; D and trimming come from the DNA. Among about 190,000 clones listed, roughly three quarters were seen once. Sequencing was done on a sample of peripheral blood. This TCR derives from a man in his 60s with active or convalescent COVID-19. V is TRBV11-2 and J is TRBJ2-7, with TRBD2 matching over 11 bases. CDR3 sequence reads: CASSWRLAGSVEEQYF. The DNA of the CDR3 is TGTGCCAGCAGCTGGAGACTAGCGGGAAGTGTGGAGGAGCAGTACTTC. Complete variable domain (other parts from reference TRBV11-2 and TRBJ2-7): EAGVAQSPRYKIIEKRQSVAFWCNPISGHATLYWYQQILGQGPKLLIQFQNNGVVDDSQLPKDRFSAERLKGVDSTLKIQPAKLEDSAVYLCASSWRLAGSVEEQYFGPGTRLTVT.